Listed below are T cell receptor beta chains from one sample, sequenced in a study of OX40 agonist ivuxolimab in advanced cancers. Libraries were prepared by immunoSEQ multiplex PCR; TCRdb keeps only in-frame clonotypes and omits some of them. In the table there are around 74,000 clones, 89% of which are singletons. The specimen comprised CD4+ or CD8+ T cells sorted from blood, sampled in a trial of the OX40 agonist ivuxolimab. The origin of the receptors is an adult with an advanced solid tumor such as melanoma, head and neck, liver or kidney cancer. Each CDR3 is given with its conserved first and last residue. D genes are given only for firm matches. Only some rows state a clone size, as once, few, many or a class for expanded clones.

D gene	V gene	clone size	J gene	CDR3 DNA	CDR3 protein
TRBD1	TRBV10-2	.	TRBJ1-4	TGCGCCAGCAGACCCGACAGGGGAGGAGGCGAAAAACTGTTTTTT	CASRPDRGGGEKLFF
.	TRBV4-1	.	TRBJ1-6	TGCGCCAGCAGCCAAGCGACAGAATCACCCCTCCACTTT	CASSQATESPLHF
.	TRBV11-2	.	TRBJ1-3	TGTGCCAGCAGTTTGTTGTGGGAGTACACCATATATTTT	CASSLLWEYTIYF
TRBD1	TRBV28	.	TRBJ2-5	TGTGCCAGCAGTTTAGCAGGGGGCCAAGAGACCCAGTACTTC	CASSLAGGQETQYF
.	TRBV5-1	.	TRBJ1-1	TGCGCCAGCAGCTCCTTACAGGGAAAGGGGAACACTGAAGCTTTCTTT	CASSSLQGKGNTEAFF
.	TRBV6-1	.	TRBJ1-2	TGTGCCAGCAGTGAAGGTTGGGGGGTCTCTGGCTACACCTTC	CASSEGWGVSGYTF
.	TRBV7-2	.	TRBJ1-2	TGTGCCAGCAGCTTAGCCCAGGGTTTTTCCTATGGCTACACCTTC	CASSLAQGFSYGYTF
.	TRBV5-4	.	TRBJ1-4	TGTGCCAGCAGCCGGGGGGGGCCAACTAATGAAAAACTGTTTTTT	CASSRGGPTNEKLFF
.	TRBV29-1	few	TRBJ2-7	TGCAGCGTTGGAGGAACAGGAGGTTCCGAGCAGTACTTC	CSVGGTGGSEQYF
TRBD1	TRBV5-1	.	TRBJ1-1	TGCGCCAGCAGCTTCCAGGGGGCGCAGACTGAAGCTTTCTTT	CASSFQGAQTEAFF
.	TRBV6-5	.	TRBJ2-3	TGTGCCAGCAGTTTACAGGCCCCCCGCACAGATACGCAGTATTTT	CASSLQAPRTDTQYF
.	TRBV7-9	.	TRBJ2-7	TGTGCCAGCAGCCGGCAGGTCCTCGACGAGCAGTACTTC	CASSRQVLDEQYF
TRBD2	TRBV29-1	once	TRBJ2-4	TGCAGCGTAACAGCGGGAGGGCCGGGAAACATTCAGTACTTC	CSVTAGGPGNIQYF
TRBD2	TRBV6-5	.	TRBJ2-7	TGTGCCAGCAGCTCTAGACTAGCGGGAGGGACGAAACAGTACTTC	CASSSRLAGGTKQYF
.	TRBV5-4	.	TRBJ1-3	TGTGCCAGCAGCTTGCGGCAGGGCGGCGACACCATATATTTT	CASSLRQGGDTIYF
.	TRBV28	.	TRBJ1-2	TGTGCCAGCAGTTTATCCACGGGGCTCTATGGCTACACCTTC	CASSLSTGLYGYTF
TRBD2	TRBV6-6	.	TRBJ2-7	TGTGCCAGCAGCGCAGATCTCGGCGGGGGGTCCTACGAGCAGTACTTC	CASSADLGGGSYEQYF
TRBD2	TRBV4-1	once	TRBJ2-1	TGCGCCAGCAGCCAAGGCTTACTAGCGGGAGGGAACAATGAGCAGTTCTTC	CASSQGLLAGGNNEQFF
.	TRBV28	.	TRBJ1-5	TGTGCCAGCAGTTTATTGGTCGGGGATAGCAATCAGCCCCAGCATTTT	CASSLLVGDSNQPQHF
.	TRBV2	.	TRBJ1-4	TGTGCCAGCAGTGAGTGGACAGTAATTCAAAAACTGTTTTTT	CASSEWTVIQKLFF
.	TRBV18	.	TRBJ1-2	TGTGCCAGCTCACCACGGGACAACTATGGCTACACCTTC	CASSPRDNYGYTF
TRBD1	TRBV27	.	TRBJ1-1	TGTGCCAGCAGTCTAGCCCCCGGACAGGGTACCAACACTGAAGCTTTCTTT	CASSLAPGQGTNTEAFF
.	TRBV6-5	.	TRBJ2-7	TGTGCCAGCACTCCCCCGGGGAGCTACGAGCAGTACTTC	CASTPPGSYEQYF
.	TRBV2	once	TRBJ1-1	TGTGCCAGCAGGTACGGAGTGAACACTGAAGCTTTCTTT	CASRYGVNTEAFF
.	TRBV5-1	.	TRBJ2-7	TGCGCCAGCAGCTATTCGACCCAGACCTCTGACGAGCAGTACTTC	CASSYSTQTSDEQYF
TRBD1	TRBV19	.	TRBJ2-7	TGTGCCACCCATAGACAGGGAAGCTACGAGCAGTACTTC	CATHRQGSYEQYF
.	TRBV7-2	.	TRBJ2-1	TGTGCCAGCAGCTTAGACAGCTCCTACAATGAGCAGTTCTTC	CASSLDSSYNEQFF
.	TRBV5-1	.	TRBJ2-3	TGCGCCAGCAGCTTGGCCAGGATCGAAGATACGCAGTATTTT	CASSLARIEDTQYF
.	TRBV6-1	.	TRBJ1-2	TGTGCCAGCAGTGCACTCTTGACAAGACCCATCAACTATGGCTACACCTTC	CASSALLTRPINYGYTF
.	TRBV9	.	TRBJ2-3	TGTGCCAGCAGCGTTCTAGGGTTAGGAGGCACAGATACGCAGTATTTT	CASSVLGLGGTDTQYF
TRBD2	TRBV27	.	TRBJ2-2	TGTGCCAGCGGCCGACTAGCGCTTAACACCGGGGAGCTGTTTTTT	CASGRLALNTGELFF
.	TRBV14	.	TRBJ2-1	TGTGCCAGCAGCCAAGGTTCCTACAATGAGCAGTTCTTC	CASSQGSYNEQFF
TRBD2	TRBV5-4	.	TRBJ2-1	TGTGCCAGCAGCTGGCTAGCGGGAGGCCCAATTAGTGAGCAGTTCTTC	CASSWLAGGPISEQFF
.	TRBV18	once	TRBJ2-7	TGTGCCAGCTCACCACGGGGACCAACCTACGAGCAGTACTTC	CASSPRGPTYEQYF
.	TRBV9	.	TRBJ1-2	TGTGCCAGCAGCCCCGGACACCCAGAACTCTATGGCTACACCTTC	CASSPGHPELYGYTF
.	TRBV28	.	TRBJ1-5	TGTGCCAGCAGTTTTGGGGGGCAGCCCCAGCATTTT	CASSFGGQPQHF
.	TRBV5-1	.	TRBJ2-6	TGCGCCAGCAGCTTGGATCTCGTCGGGGCCAACGTCCTGACTTTC	CASSLDLVGANVLTF
TRBD2	TRBV5-4	once	TRBJ2-3	TGTGCCAGCAGCGGCGGAGCGGGGGGCACAGATACGCAGTATTTT	CASSGGAGGTDTQYF
.	TRBV19	few	TRBJ1-5	TGTGCCAGTAGGTCCCAGAGCAATCAGCCCCAGCATTTT	CASRSQSNQPQHF
.	TRBV5-4	.	TRBJ2-7	TGTGCCAGCAGCGCGGGAATCGGGACACCGAGCTCCTACGAGCAGTACTTC	CASSAGIGTPSSYEQYF
.	TRBV12-2	.	TRBJ1-3	TGTGCAAGTCGCTTAGAGAAGGGGGGCCCGATCTCCGGAAACACCATATATTTT	CASRLEKGGPISGNTIYF
TRBD2	TRBV4-1	.	TRBJ2-7	TGCGCCAGCAGCTTCCAAATGAGACTAGCGGGAGGCGAGCAGTACTTC	CASSFQMRLAGGEQYF
.	TRBV19	.	TRBJ1-3	TGTGCCAGTAACTTCCGTAGTAAGGCGGCCTCTGGAAACACCATATATTTT	CASNFRSKAASGNTIYF
TRBD1	TRBV5-1	.	TRBJ2-3	TGCGCCAGCAGCTGGGGACAGGGTGACACAGATACGCAGTATTTT	CASSWGQGDTDTQYF
.	TRBV5-6	.	TRBJ1-2	TGTGCCAGCAGGGATCTGGGACGGAGCTCCTATGGCTACACCTTC	CASRDLGRSSYGYTF
TRBD1	TRBV2	.	TRBJ2-1	TGTGCCACCGGGGACAGGGGAGGTGAGCAGTTCTTC	CATGDRGGEQFF
.	TRBV4-1	.	TRBJ1-4	TGCGCCAGCAGCCAGACATTTAATGAAAAACTGTTTTTT	CASSQTFNEKLFF
.	TRBV5-1	.	TRBJ2-5	TGCGCCAGCAGCTCCACGGGGCCCCAGGAGACCCAGTACTTC	CASSSTGPQETQYF
.	TRBV5-4	.	TRBJ1-1	TGTGCCAGCAGCTTGCTGGGAATGAACACTGAAGCTTTCTTT	CASSLLGMNTEAFF
.	TRBV5-1	.	TRBJ1-3	TGCGCCAGCAGCGTCGGACACTCTGGAAACACCATATATTTT	CASSVGHSGNTIYF
.	TRBV29-1	.	TRBJ2-5	TGCAGCGTCCTGAGGGGGTACCAAGAGACCCAGTACTTC	CSVLRGYQETQYF